This TCR beta chain was captured by sequencing in a study of B cell selection in AIRE deficiency. Germline CDR1 SQVTM, CDR2 ANQGSEA. V dropped 6 bases and J dropped 5 bases, with 10 bases sitting between them. The CDR3 loop spans 11 amino acids. Profiled with immunoSEQ multiplex PCR; TCRdb holds only in-frame clones, not every one. The sample lists roughly 24,000 clones; about nine tenths were seen once. Regulatory T cells were sorted as CD4+CD25hiCD127low/negative. Findings and caveats of the study: Healthy donors alone shared roughly 32% of about 3,600 Treg sequences; patients alone 8.5% to 10%. Patient Tconv and Treg cells showed healthy-like TCRBV usage, CDR3 length, diversity.

Concerning this clone itself: The antigen is not known.

Material for sequencing was CD4+CD25+ Tregs sorted from PBMCs. The chain links TRBV29-1 to TRBJ1-2; a weak D match, TRBD1 (6 bases). The sequence was obtained from a human donor in good health. The chain's CDR3 is CSVQQGYGYTF. The CDR3, as DNA: TGCAGCGTCCAACAGGGATATGGCTACACCTTC.